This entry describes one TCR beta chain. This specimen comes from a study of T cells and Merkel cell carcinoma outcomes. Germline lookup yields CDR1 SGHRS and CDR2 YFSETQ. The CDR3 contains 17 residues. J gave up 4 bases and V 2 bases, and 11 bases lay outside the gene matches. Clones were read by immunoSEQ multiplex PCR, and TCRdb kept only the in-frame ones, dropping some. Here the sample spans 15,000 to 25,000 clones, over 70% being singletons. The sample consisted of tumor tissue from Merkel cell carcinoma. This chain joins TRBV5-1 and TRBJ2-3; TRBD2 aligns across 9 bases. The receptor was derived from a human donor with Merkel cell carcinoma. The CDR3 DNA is TGCGCCAGCAGCTTCGGTACCTGGGCGGGGGGGGCAGATACGCAGTATTTT. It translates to CASSFGTWAGGADTQYF.